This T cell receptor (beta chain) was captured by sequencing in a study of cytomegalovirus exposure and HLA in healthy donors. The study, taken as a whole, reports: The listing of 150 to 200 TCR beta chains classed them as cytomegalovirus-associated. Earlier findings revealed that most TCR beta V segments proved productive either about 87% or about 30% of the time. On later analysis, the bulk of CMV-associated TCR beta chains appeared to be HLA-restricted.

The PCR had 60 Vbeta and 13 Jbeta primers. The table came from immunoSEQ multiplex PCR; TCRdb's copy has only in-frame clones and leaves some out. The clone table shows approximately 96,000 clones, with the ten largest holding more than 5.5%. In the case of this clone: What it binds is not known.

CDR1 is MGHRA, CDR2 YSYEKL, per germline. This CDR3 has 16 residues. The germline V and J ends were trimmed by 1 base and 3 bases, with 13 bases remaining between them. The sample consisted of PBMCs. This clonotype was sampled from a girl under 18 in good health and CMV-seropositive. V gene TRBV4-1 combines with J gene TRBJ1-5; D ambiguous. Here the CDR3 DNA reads TGCGCCAGCAGCCAAGTGGGCCTCACTCCCAATCAGCCCCAGCATTTT. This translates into CASSQVGLTPNQPQHF.